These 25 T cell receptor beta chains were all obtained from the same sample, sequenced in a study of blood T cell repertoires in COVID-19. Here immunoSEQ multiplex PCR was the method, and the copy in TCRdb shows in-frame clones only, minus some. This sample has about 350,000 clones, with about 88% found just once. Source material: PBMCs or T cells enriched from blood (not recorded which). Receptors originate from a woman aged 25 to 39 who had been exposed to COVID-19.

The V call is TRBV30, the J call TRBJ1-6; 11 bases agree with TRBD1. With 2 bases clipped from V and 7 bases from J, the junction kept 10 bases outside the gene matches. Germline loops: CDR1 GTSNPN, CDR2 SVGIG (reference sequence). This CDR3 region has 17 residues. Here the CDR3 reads CAWSFTPGQGDNSPLHF. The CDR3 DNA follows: TGTGCCTGGAGTTTCACTCCGGGACAGGGGGACAATTCACCCCTCCACTTT. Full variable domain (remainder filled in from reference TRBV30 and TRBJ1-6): SQTIHQWPATLVQPVGSPLSLECTVEGTSNPNLYWYRQAAGRGLQLLFYSVGIGQISSEVPQNLSASRPQDRQFILSSKKLLLSDSGFYLCAWSFTPGQGDNSPLHFGNGTRLTVT.

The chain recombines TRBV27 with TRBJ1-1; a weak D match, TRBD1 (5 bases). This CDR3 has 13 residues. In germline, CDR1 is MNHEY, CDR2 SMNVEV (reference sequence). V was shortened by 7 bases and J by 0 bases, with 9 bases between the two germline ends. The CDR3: CASTATVNTEAFF. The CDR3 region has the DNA TGTGCCAGCACCGCGACAGTGAACACTGAAGCTTTCTTT.

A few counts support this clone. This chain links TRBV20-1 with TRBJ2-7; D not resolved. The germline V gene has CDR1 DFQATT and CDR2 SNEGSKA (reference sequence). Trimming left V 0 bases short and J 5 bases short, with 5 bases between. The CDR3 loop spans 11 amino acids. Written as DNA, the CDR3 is TGCAGTGCTAGAGAACGGGACGAGCAGTACTTC. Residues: CSARERDEQYF.

The CDR3, as DNA: TGTGCCAGTAGTACTATGACAGGGAGGTCCACTGAAGCTTTCTTT. This codes for CASSTMTGRSTEAFF. This rearrangement joins TRBV19 to TRBJ1-1, with TRBD1 matching over 7 bases. Trimming took 4 bases from V and 4 from J; bases not matched to a gene: 9. The length of the CDR3 is 15 residues. CDR1 LNHDA and CDR2 SQIVND come from the germline V gene (reference sequence).

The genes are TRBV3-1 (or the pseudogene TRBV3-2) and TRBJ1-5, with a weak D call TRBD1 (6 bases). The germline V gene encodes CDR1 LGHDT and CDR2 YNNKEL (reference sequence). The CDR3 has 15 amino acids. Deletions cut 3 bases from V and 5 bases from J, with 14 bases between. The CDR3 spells CASSHLIRGDQPQHF. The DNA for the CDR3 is TGTGCCAGCAGCCACCTCATCAGGGGAGATCAGCCCCAGCATTTT.

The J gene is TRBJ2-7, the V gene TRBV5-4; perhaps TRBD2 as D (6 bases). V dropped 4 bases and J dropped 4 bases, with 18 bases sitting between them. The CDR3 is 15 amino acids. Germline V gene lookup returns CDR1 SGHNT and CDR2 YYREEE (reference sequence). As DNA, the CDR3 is TGTGCCAGCAGCCCGACCTGGGGGGAGAATTACGAGCAGTACTTC. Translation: CASSPTWGENYEQYF. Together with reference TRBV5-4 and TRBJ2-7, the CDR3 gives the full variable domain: ETGVTQSPTHLIKTRGQQVTLRCSSQSGHNTVSWYQQALGQGPQFIFQYYREEENGRGNFPPRFSGLQFPNYSSELNVNALELDDSALYLCASSPTWGENYEQYFGPGTRLTVT.

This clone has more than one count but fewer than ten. CDR3 coding DNA: TGTGCCAGCAGCTTAGGCGGGCCAGGGGCCTATGGCTACACCTTC. Translation gives CASSLGGPGAYGYTF. This chain uses TRBV5-4 with TRBJ1-2; D is possibly TRBD1 (6 bases). The V and J ends lost 2 bases and 4 bases respectively, with 15 bases between them. CDR3 length: 15 residues. Looked up from germline, CDR1 is SGHNT and CDR2 is YYREEE (reference sequence).

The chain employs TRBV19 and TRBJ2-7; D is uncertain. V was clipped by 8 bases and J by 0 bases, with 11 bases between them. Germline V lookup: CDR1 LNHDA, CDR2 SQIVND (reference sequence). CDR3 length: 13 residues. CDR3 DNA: TGTGCCAGTTCTCCCCCCCCCTCCTACGAGCAGTACTTC. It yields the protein CASSPPPSYEQYF.

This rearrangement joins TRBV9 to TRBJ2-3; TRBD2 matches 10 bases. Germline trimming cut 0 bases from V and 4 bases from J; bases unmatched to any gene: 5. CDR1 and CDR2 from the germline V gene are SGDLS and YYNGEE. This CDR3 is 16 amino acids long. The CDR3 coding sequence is TGTGCCAGCAGCGTAGGGTCTAGCGGGAGTTCAGATACGCAGTATTTT. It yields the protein CASSVGSSGSSDTQYF.

The CDR3 DNA reads TGTGCCAGCGCTTGGACAGGGAAGGGATATAGCAATCAGCCCCAGCATTTT. This translates into CASAWTGKGYSNQPQHF. V gene TRBV28 combines with J gene TRBJ1-5; 8 bases fit TRBD1. Germline trimming cut 8 bases from V and 0 bases from J; bases unmatched to any gene: 12. The V gene's germline CDR1 is MDHEN and CDR2 SYDVKM. The CDR3 is 17 residues long.

Here the CDR3 reads CASSVTGEPSYEQYF. CDR3 coding DNA: TGTGCCAGCAGCGTCACGGGAGAACCTTCCTACGAGCAGTACTTC. V and J are TRBV9 and TRBJ2-7, with D possibly being TRBD2 (6 bases). Trimming removed 2 bases from V and 1 base from J, with 13 bases in between. This CDR3 is 15 amino acids long. Germline-derived CDR1 and CDR2 are SGDLS and YYNGEE.

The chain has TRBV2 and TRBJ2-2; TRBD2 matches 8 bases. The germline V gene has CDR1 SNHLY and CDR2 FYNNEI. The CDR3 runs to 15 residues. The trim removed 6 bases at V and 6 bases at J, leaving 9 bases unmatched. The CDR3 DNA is TGTGCCAGCAGGCTACTAGCGGCTCGTGCCGGGGAGCTGTTTTTT. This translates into CASRLLAARAGELFF. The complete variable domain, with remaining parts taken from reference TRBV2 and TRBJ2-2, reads EPEVTQTPSHQVTQMGQEVILRCVPISNHLYFYWYRQILGQKVEFLVSFYNNEISEKSEIFDDQFSVERPDGSNFTLKIRSTKLEDSAMYFCASRLLAARAGELFFGEGSRLTVL.

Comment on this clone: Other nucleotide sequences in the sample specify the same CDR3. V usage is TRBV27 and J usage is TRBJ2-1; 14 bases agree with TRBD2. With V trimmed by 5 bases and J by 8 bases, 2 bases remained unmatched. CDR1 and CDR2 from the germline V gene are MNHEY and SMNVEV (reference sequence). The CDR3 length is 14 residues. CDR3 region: CASSPGLAGDEQFF. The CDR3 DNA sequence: TGTGCCAGCAGTCCGGGACTAGCGGGAGATGAGCAGTTCTTC.

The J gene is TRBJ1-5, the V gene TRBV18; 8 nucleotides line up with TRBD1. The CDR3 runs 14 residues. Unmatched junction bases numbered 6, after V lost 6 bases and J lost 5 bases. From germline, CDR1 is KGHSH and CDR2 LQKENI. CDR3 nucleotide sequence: TGTGCCAGCTCTACACAGGGGGGGGATCAGCCCCAGCATTTT. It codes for CASSTQGGDQPQHF.

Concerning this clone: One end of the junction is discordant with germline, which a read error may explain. The chain's CDR3 is CAWTGRGPFIF. The CDR3 region has the DNA TGTGCCTGGACGGGCAGGGGGCCGTTTATTTTC. The chain uses TRBV30 and TRBJ1-2, with 8 bases matching TRBD1. Germline V lookup: CDR1 GTSNPN, CDR2 SVGIG (reference sequence). This CDR3 region has 11 residues.

CDR3 coding DNA: TGCGCCAGCAGCTTGGTGGCTAGCGGACTCACAGATACGCAGTATTTT. Translated, it gives CASSLVASGLTDTQYF. The V and J genes are TRBV5-1 and TRBJ2-3; 7 nucleotides align to TRBD2. Trimming removed 0 bases from V and 2 bases from J; junction bases left unmatched: 6. The germline V gene encodes CDR1 SGHRS and CDR2 YFSETQ. The CDR3 covers 16 residues. The whole variable domain, remainder taken from reference TRBV5-1 and TRBJ2-3, is KAGVTQTPRYLIKTRGQQVTLSCSPISGHRSVSWYQQTPGQGLQFLFEYFSETQRNKGNFPGRFSGRQFSNSRSEMNVSTLELGDSALYLCASSLVASGLTDTQYFGPGTRLTVL.

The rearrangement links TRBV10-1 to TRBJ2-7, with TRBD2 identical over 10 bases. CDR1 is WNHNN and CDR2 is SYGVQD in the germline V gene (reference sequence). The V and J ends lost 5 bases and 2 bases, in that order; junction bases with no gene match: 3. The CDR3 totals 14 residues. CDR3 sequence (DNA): TGCGCCAGCAGTAGCGGGAGGGTCCCCTACGAGCAGTACTTC. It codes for CASSSGRVPYEQYF.

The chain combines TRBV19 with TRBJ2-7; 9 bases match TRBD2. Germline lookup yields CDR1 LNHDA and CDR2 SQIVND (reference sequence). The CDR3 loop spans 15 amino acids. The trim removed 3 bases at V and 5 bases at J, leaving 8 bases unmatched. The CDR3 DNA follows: TGTGCCAGTAGTATCACACAAGCGGGAGGCGACGAGCAGTACTTC. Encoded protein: CASSITQAGGDEQYF.

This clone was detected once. The CDR3 DNA sequence: TGTGCCAGCAGTTTTGGCAGGGGCCAAGAGACCCAGTACTTC. This translates into CASSFGRGQETQYF. The chain has TRBV27 and TRBJ2-5; D is perhaps TRBD1 (6 bases). CDR1 and CDR2 (germline): MNHEY, SMNVEV (reference sequence). The germline V and J ends were trimmed by 3 bases and 1 base, with 9 bases remaining between them. The CDR3 extends over 14 amino acids.

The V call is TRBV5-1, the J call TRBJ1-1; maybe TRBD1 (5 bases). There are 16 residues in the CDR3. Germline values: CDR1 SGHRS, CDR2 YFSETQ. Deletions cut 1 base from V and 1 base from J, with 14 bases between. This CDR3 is CASSLTFGGENTEAFF. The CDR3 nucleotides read TGCGCCAGCAGCTTGACCTTTGGAGGGGAGAACACTGAAGCTTTCTTT.

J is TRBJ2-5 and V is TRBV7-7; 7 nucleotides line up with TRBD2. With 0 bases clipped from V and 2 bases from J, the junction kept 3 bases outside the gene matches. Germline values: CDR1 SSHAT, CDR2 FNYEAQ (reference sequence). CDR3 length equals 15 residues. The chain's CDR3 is CASSLARGTQETQYF. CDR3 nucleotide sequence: TGTGCCAGCAGCTTAGCGCGGGGGACTCAAGAGACCCAGTACTTC.

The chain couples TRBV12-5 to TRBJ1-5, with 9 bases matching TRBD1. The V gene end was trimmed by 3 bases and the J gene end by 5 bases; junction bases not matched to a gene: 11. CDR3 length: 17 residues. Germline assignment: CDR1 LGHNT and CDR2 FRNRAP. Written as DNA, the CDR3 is TGTGCTAGTGGTTTAGAACCGACCGGGACAGGGCATCAGCCCCAGCATTTT. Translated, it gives CASGLEPTGTGHQPQHF.

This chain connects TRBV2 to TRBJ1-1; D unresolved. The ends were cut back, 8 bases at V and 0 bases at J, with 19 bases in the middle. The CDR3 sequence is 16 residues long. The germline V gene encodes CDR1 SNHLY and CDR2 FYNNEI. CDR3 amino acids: CASVSRPGMMNTEAFF. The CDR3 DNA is TGTGCCAGCGTATCCCGCCCCGGGATGATGAACACTGAAGCTTTCTTT. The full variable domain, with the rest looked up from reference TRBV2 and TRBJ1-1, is EPEVTQTPSHQVTQMGQEVILRCVPISNHLYFYWYRQILGQKVEFLVSFYNNEISEKSEIFDDQFSVERPDGSNFTLKIRSTKLEDSAMYFCASVSRPGMMNTEAFFGQGTRLTVV.

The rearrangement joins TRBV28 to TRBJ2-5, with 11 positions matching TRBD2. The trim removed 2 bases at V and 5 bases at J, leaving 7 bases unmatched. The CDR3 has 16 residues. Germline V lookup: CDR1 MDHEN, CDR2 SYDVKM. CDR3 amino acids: CASSLRLAGPRETQYF. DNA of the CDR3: TGTGCCAGCAGTTTAAGACTAGCGGGGCCCCGGGAGACCCAGTACTTC.

The CDR3 DNA sequence: TGCGCCAGCAGCCAAGAGTGGGGCAGGGAGGGGCCTGAAGCTTTCTTT. Its translation is CASSQEWGREGPEAFF. The chain links TRBV4-1 to TRBJ1-1, with a weak D call TRBD1 (5 bases). Germline V gene lookup returns CDR1 MGHRA and CDR2 YSYEKL. V was shortened by 0 bases and J by 6 bases, with 17 bases between the two germline ends. This CDR3 spans 16 amino acids.